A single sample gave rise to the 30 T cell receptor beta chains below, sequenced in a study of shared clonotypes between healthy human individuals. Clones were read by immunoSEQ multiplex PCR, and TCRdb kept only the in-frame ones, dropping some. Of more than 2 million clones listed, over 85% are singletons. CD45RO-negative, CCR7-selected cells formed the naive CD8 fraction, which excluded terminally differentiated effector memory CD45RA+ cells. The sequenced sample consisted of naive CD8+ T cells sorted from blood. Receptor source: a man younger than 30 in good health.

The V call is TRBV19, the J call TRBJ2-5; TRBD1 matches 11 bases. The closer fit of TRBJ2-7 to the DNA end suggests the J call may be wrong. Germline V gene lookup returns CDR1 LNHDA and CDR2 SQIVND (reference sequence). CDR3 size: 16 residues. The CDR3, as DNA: TGTGCCAGTAGTCCGCGGACAGGGGGCATCTCCTACGAGCAGTACTTC. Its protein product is CASSPRTGGISYEQYF.

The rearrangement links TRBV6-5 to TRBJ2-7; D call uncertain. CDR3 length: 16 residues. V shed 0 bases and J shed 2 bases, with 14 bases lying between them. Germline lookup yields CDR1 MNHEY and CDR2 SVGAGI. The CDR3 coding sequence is TGTGCCAGCAGTTACTCTATGGAGAGTATGACCTACGAGCAGTACTTC. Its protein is CASSYSMESMTYEQYF.

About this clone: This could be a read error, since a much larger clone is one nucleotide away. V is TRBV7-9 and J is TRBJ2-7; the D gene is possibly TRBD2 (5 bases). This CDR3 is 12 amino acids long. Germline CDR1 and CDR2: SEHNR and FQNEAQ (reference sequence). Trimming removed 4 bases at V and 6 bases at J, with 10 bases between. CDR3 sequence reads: CASSSPAGEQYF. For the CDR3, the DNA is TGTGCCAGCAGCTCCCCGGCGGGCGAGCAGTACTTC.

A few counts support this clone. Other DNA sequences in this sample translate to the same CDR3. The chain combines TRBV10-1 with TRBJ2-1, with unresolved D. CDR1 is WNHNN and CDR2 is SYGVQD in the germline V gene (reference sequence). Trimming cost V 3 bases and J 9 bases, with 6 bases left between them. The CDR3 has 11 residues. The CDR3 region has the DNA TGCGCCAGCAGTGATGGCGGTGAGCAGTTCTTC. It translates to CASSDGGEQFF.

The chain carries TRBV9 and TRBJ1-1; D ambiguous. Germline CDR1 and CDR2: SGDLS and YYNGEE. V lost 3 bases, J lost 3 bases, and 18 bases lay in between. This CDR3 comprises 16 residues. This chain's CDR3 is CASSGSPGTPHTEAFF. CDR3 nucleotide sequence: TGTGCCAGCAGCGGGAGTCCAGGAACTCCCCACACTGAAGCTTTCTTT.

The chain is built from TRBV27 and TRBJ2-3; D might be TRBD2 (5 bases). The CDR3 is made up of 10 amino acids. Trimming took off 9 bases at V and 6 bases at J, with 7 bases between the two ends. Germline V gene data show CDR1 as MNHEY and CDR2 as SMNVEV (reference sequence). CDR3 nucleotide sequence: TGTGCCAGGCCGGGGGATACGCAGTATTTT. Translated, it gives CARPGDTQYF.

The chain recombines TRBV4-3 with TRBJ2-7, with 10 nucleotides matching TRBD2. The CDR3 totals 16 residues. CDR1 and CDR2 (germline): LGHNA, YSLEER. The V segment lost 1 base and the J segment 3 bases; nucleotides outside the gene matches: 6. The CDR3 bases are TGCGCCAGCAGCCAAGGAACCGGGACTAGCGTCTACGAGCAGTACTTC. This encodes CASSQGTGTSVYEQYF.

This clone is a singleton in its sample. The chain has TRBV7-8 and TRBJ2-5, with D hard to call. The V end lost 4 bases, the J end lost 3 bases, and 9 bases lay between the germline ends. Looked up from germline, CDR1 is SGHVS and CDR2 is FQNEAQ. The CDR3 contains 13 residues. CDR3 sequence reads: CASSSGEEETQYF. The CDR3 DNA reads TGTGCCAGCAGCTCGGGCGAGGAAGAGACCCAGTACTTC.

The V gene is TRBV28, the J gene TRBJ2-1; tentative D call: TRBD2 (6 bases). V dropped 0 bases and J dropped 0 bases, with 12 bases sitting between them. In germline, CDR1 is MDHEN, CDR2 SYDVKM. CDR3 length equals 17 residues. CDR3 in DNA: TGTGCCAGCAGTTTATGGGAGGGGATAGGCTCCTACAATGAGCAGTTCTTC. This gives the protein CASSLWEGIGSYNEQFF.

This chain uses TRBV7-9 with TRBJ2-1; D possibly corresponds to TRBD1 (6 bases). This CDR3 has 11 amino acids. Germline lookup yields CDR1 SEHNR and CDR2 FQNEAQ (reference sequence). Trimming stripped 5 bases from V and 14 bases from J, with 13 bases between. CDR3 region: CASSRTDRKFF. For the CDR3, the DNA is TGTGCCAGCAGCCGGACAGATAGGAAGTTCTTC.

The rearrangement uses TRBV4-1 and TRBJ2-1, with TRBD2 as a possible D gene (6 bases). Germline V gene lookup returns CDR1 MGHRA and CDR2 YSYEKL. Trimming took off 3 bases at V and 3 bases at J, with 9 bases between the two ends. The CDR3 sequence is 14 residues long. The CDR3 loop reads CASSHSGDYNEQFF. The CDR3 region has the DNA TGCGCCAGCAGCCATTCGGGGGACTACAATGAGCAGTTCTTC.

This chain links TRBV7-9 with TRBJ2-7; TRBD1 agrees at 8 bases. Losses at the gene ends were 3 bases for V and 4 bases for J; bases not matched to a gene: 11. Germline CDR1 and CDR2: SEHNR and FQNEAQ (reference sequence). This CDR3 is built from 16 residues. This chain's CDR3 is CASSFPLGTGPYEQYF. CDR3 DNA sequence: TGTGCCAGCAGCTTTCCCCTCGGGACAGGACCTTACGAGCAGTACTTC.

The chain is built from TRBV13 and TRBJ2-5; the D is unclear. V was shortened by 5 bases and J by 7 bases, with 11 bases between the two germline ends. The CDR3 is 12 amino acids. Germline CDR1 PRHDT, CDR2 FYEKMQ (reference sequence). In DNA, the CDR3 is TGTGCCAGCAGCCCCGGGTTGGGGACCCAGTACTTC. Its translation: CASSPGLGTQYF.

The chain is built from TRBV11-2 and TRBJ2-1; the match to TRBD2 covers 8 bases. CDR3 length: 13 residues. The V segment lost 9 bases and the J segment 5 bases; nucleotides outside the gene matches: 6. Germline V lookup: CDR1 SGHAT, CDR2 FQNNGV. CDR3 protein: CASKTSANNEQFF. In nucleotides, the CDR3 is TGTGCCAGTAAGACTAGCGCGAACAATGAGCAGTTCTTC.

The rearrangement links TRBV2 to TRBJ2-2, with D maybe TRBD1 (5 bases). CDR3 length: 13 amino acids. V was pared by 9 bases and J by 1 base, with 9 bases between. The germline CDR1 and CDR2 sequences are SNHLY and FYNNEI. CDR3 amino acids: CARTGQNTGELFF. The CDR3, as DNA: TGTGCCAGAACAGGTCAGAACACCGGGGAGCTGTTTTTT.

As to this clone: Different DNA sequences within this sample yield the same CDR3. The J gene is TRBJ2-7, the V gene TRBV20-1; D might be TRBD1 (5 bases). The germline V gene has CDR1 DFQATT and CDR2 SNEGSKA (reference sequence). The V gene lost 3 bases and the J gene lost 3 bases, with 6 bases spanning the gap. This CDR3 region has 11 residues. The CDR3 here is CSARQGYEQYF. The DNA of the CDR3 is TGCAGTGCTAGGCAGGGCTACGAGCAGTACTTC.

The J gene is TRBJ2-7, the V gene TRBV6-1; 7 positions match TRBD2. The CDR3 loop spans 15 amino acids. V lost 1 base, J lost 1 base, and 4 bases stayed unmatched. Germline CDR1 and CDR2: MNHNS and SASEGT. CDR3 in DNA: TGTGCCAGCAGTGAAGGGGAGGGGCCTTCCTACGAGCAGTACTTC. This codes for CASSEGEGPSYEQYF.

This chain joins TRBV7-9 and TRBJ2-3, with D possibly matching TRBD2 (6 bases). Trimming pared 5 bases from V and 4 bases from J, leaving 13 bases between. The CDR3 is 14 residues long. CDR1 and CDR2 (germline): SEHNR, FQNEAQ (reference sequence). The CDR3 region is CASSPNGGADTQYF. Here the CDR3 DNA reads TGTGCCAGCAGCCCCAACGGGGGTGCAGATACGCAGTATTTT. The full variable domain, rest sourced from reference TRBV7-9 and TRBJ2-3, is DTGVSQNPRHKITKRGQNVTFRCDPISEHNRLYWYRQTLGQGPEFLTYFQNEAQLEKSRLLSDRFSAERPKGSFSTLEIQRTEQGDSAMYLCASSPNGGADTQYFGPGTRLTVL.

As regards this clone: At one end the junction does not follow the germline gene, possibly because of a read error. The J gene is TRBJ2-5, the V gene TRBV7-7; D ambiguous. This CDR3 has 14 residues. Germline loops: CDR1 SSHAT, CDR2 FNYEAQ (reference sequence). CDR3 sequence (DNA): TGTGCTAGCAGCTTATCCCCCCAGTTGGAGACCCAGTACTTC. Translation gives CASSLSPQLETQYF.

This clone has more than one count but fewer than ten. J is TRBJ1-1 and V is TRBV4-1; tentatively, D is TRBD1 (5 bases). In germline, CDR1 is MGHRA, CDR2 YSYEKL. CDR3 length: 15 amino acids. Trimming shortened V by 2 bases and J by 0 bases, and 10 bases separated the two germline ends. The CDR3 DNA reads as TGCGCCAGCAGCCAATCGGGACTCATGAACACTGAAGCTTTCTTT. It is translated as CASSQSGLMNTEAFF.

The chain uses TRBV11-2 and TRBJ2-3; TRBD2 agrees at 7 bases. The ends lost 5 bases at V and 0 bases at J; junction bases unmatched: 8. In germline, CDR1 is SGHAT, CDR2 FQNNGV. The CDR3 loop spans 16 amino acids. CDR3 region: CASSRPLAVSTDTQYF. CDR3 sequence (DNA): TGTGCCAGCAGCAGACCTCTAGCGGTCAGCACAGATACGCAGTATTTT.

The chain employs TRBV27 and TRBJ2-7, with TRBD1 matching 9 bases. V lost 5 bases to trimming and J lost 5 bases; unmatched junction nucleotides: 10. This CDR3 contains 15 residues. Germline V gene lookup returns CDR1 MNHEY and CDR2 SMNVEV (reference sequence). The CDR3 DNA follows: TGTGCCAGCAGTCCCGCCGGGACAGGGCCCGACGAGCAGTACTTC. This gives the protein CASSPAGTGPDEQYF.

CDR3 sequence (DNA): TGTGCCAGCAGTCCCTTTCTCGTTCTCGGGACAGCCTCCTACGAGCAGTACTTC. It translates to CASSPFLVLGTASYEQYF. V gene TRBV28 combines with J gene TRBJ2-7, with 7 bases matching TRBD1. V was clipped by 5 bases and J by 0 bases; unmatched bases: 16. This CDR3 comprises 18 residues. Germline CDR1 MDHEN, CDR2 SYDVKM.

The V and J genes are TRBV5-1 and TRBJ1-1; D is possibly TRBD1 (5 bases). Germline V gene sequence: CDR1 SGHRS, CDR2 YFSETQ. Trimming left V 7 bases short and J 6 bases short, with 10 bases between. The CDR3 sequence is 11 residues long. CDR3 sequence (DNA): TGCGCCAGCGGCGAGGGACCTGAAGCTTTCTTT. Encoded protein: CASGEGPEAFF. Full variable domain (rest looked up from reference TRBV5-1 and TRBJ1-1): KAGVTQTPRYLIKTRGQQVTLSCSPISGHRSVSWYQQTPGQGLQFLFEYFSETQRNKGNFPGRFSGRQFSNSRSEMNVSTLELGDSALYLCASGEGPEAFFGQGTRLTVV.

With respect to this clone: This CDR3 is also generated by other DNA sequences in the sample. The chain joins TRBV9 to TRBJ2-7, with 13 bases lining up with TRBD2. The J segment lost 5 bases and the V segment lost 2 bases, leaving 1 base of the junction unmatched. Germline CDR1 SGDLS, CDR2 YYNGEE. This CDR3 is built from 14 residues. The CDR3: CASSVGLAGNEQYF. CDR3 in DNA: TGTGCCAGCAGCGTGGGACTAGCGGGAAACGAGCAGTACTTC.

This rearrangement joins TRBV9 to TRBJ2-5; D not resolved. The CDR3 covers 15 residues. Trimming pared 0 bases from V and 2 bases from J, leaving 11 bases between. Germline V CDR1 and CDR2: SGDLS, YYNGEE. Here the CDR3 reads CASSVEAWGQETQYF. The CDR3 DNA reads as TGTGCCAGCAGCGTAGAGGCATGGGGACAAGAGACCCAGTACTTC.

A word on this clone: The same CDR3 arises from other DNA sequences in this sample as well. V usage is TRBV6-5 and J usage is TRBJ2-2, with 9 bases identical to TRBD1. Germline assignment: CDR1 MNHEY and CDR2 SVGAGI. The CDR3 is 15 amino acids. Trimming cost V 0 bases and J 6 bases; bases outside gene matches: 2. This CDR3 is CASSYSGQGAGELFF. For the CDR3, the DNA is TGTGCCAGCAGTTACTCGGGACAGGGAGCCGGGGAGCTGTTTTTT.

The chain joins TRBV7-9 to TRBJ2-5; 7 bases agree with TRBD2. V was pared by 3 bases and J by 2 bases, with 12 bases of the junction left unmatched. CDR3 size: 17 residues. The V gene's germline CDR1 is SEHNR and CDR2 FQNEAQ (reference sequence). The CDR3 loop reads CASSFPLGAGEQETQYF. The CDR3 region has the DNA TGTGCCAGCAGCTTCCCACTTGGCGCGGGGGAGCAAGAGACCCAGTACTTC. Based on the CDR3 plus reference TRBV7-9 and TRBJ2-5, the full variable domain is DTGVSQNPRHKITKRGQNVTFRCDPISEHNRLYWYRQTLGQGPEFLTYFQNEAQLEKSRLLSDRFSAERPKGSFSTLEIQRTEQGDSAMYLCASSFPLGAGEQETQYFGPGTRLLVL.

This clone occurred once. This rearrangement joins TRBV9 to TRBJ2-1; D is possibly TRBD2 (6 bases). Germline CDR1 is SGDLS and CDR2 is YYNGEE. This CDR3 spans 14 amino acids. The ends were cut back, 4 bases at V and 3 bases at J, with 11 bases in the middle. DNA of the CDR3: TGTGCCAGCAGCTCTCGACTAGTCTACAATGAGCAGTTCTTC. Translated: CASSSRLVYNEQFF.

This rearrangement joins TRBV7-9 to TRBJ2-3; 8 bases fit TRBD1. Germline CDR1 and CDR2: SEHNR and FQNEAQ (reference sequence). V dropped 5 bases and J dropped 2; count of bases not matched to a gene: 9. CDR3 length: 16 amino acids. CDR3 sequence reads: CASSPFGTGDTDTQYF. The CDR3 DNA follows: TGTGCCAGCAGCCCCTTTGGGACAGGAGACACAGATACGCAGTATTTT.